These 18 T cell receptor beta chains originate from one sample sequenced in a study of T cell repertoires in cytomegalovirus infection. TCRdb itself ran the reads through MiXCR, one entry per CDR3 protein. The sample shows almost 550,000 distinct CDR3 sequences, 16% of them seen only once. Sample: CD8+ T cells from PBMCs. Receptor source: a human donor in good health (CMV status not recorded). Some clones in this sample may be carry-over from other donors' samples.

This clonotype appeared many times. The V and J genes are TRBV7-3 and TRBJ2-1; 8 bases are a match to TRBD2. The V gene end was trimmed by 1 base and the J gene end by 7 bases; junction bases not matched to a gene: 6. Germline V gives CDR1 SGHTA, CDR2 FQGTGA. The CDR3 spans 15 residues. This CDR3 is CASSLSGTSLNEQFF. The CDR3 nucleotides read TGTGCCAGCAGCTTAAGTGGGACTAGTTTGAATGAGCAGTTCTTC.

Many counts were recorded for this clonotype. The chain uses TRBV6-2 or TRBV6-3 and TRBJ2-1, with a weak D call TRBD2 (5 bases). The CDR3 runs 15 residues. The germline V and J ends were trimmed by 5 bases and 8 bases, with 19 bases remaining between them. CDR1 is MNHEY, CDR2 SVGEGT, per germline. The CDR3 sequence is CASSPDIHMGDEQFF. CDR3 in DNA: TGTGCCAGCAGTCCTGACATACACATGGGAGATGAGCAGTTCTTC.

The chain carries TRBV6-5 and TRBJ2-1, with a weak D call TRBD1 (6 bases). There are 16 residues in the CDR3. Trimming took 1 base from V and 4 from J, leaving 14 bases between them. Germline V gene sequence: CDR1 MNHEY, CDR2 SVGAGI. The CDR3 loop reads CASSYLQGRGYNEQFF. The CDR3 DNA reads TGTGCCAGCAGTTACTTACAGGGAAGGGGATACAATGAGCAGTTCTTC.

This clonotype was seen many times. The chain recombines TRBV6-4 with TRBJ2-3; D possibly corresponds to TRBD2 (7 bases). The CDR3 extends over 14 amino acids. Germline loops: CDR1 MRHNA, CDR2 SNTAGT. V was pared by 2 bases and J by 2 bases, with 8 bases between. The CDR3 sequence is CASSDGGATDTQYF. The CDR3 DNA sequence: TGTGCCAGCAGTGACGGGGGGGCCACAGATACGCAGTATTTT.

In regard to this clonotype: A much larger clone differs from this one at a single base, so this may be a read error. This CDR3 fails to terminate in the conserved phenylalanine or tryptophan, so it likely reflects a read error. The rearrangement joins TRBV27 to TRBJ2-7; perhaps TRBD1 as D (6 bases). Trimming pared 6 bases from V and 3 bases from J, leaving 12 bases between. The germline V gene has CDR1 MNHEY and CDR2 SMNVEV (reference sequence). The length of the CDR3 is 13 residues. CDR3 residues: CASRTPGVYEQYL. The DNA of the CDR3 is TGTGCCAGCAGAACTCCAGGGGTCTACGAGCAGTACTTA.

This clonotype was seen a few times. The chain combines TRBV28 with TRBJ2-7, with D possibly matching TRBD2 (5 bases). The CDR3 totals 12 residues. Trimming took off 8 bases at V and 6 bases at J, with 14 bases between the two ends. CDR1 MDHEN and CDR2 SYDVKM come from the germline V gene. CDR3 nucleotide sequence: TGTGCCAGCTCACTAGTCCTGGTCGAGCAGTACTTC. Protein sequence: CASSLVLVEQYF. The full variable domain, its missing parts supplied by reference TRBV28 and TRBJ2-7, is DVKVTQSSRYLVKRTGEKVFLECVQDMDHENMFWYRQDPGLGLRLIYFSYDVKMKEKGDIPEGYSVSREKKERFSLILESASTNQTSMYLCASSLVLVEQYFGPGTRLTVT.

This clonotype was seen only a few times. The rearrangement uses TRBV5-6 and TRBJ1-4, with D possibly being TRBD1 (5 bases). V shed 4 bases and J shed 7 bases, with 17 bases lying between them. The germline CDR1 and CDR2 sequences are SGHDT and YYEEEE. The CDR3 length is 15 residues. The CDR3 DNA is TGTGCCAGCAGCCAGGGACCTGAGAGAGTTGAAAAACTGTTTTTT. Translation: CASSQGPERVEKLFF. Using reference TRBV5-6 and TRBJ1-4 for the parts outside the CDR3, the full variable domain is DAGVTQSPTHLIKTRGQQVTLRCSPKSGHDTVSWYQQALGQGPQFIFQYYEEEERQRGNFPDRFSGHQFPNYSSELNVNALLLGDSALYLCASSQGPERVEKLFFGSGTQLSVL.

The genes are TRBV20-1 and TRBJ2-7; tentative D call: TRBD2 (5 bases). V was shortened by 3 bases and J by 3 bases, with 18 bases between the two germline ends. The V gene's germline CDR1 is DFQATT and CDR2 SNEGSKA (reference sequence). The CDR3 runs to 15 residues. In DNA, the CDR3 is TGCAGTGCTAGGGTTTTGGCGGAGGTTAACTACGAGCAGTACTTC. Amino acids: CSARVLAEVNYEQYF.

The V and J genes are TRBV20-1 and TRBJ1-5; D is unresolved. Trimming removed 3 bases at V and 0 bases at J, with 12 bases between. Germline V gene data show CDR1 as DFQATT and CDR2 as SNEGSKA (reference sequence). CDR3 length equals 15 residues. As DNA, the CDR3 is TGCAGTGCTAGGGGAGACAACCATAGCAATCAGCCCCAGCATTTT. It is translated as CSARGDNHSNQPQHF.

There are a few counts of this clonotype. The V and J genes are TRBV15 and TRBJ2-2; 7 nucleotides line up with TRBD2. The trim removed 0 bases at V and 1 base at J, leaving 5 bases unmatched. Germline CDR1 LNHNV, CDR2 YYDKDF (reference sequence). The CDR3 is made up of 17 amino acids. The CDR3 DNA sequence: TGTGCCACCAGCAGAGACAGCGGGACTGTGAACACCGGGGAGCTGTTTTTT. This encodes CATSRDSGTVNTGELFF.

The rearrangement uses TRBV6-1 and TRBJ1-1; D is possibly TRBD1 (6 bases). The CDR3 runs to 14 residues. Germline assignment: CDR1 MNHNS and CDR2 SASEGT. CDR3 sequence reads: CAEAVGGEGTEAFF. CDR3 nucleotide sequence: TGTGCGGAAGCGGTGGGGGGCGAGGGGACTGAAGCTTTCTTT.

This clonotype was counted at least ten times. The chain combines TRBV20-1 with TRBJ2-7; 11 nucleotides agree with TRBD2. This CDR3 is 15 amino acids long. Germline CDR1 reads DFQATT; CDR2 reads SNEGSKA (reference sequence). V was clipped by 6 bases and J by 2 bases; unmatched bases: 9. DNA of the CDR3: TGCAGTGCAATACTAGCGGGAGTCGTTGCCTACGAGCAGTACTTC. Amino acid sequence: CSAILAGVVAYEQYF.

This clonotype appeared many times. This chain links TRBV7-9 with TRBJ2-4; TRBD2 is a possible D gene (6 bases). From germline, CDR1 is SEHNR and CDR2 FQNEAQ (reference sequence). The CDR3 sequence is 15 residues long. The germline V and J ends were trimmed by 1 base and 7 bases, with 14 bases remaining between them. The CDR3 bases are TGTGCCAGCAGCTTAGAGGGAGGCCCCCCGAACATTCAGTACTTC. This translates into CASSLEGGPPNIQYF.

The V gene is TRBV5-4, the J gene TRBJ2-7; D remains ambiguous. Trimming shortened V by 5 bases and J by 0 bases, and 9 bases separated the two germline ends. This CDR3 contains 13 residues. Germline assignment: CDR1 SGHNT and CDR2 YYREEE (reference sequence). The CDR3 loop reads CASRLQDSYEQYF. DNA for the CDR3: TGTGCCAGCAGACTTCAGGACTCCTACGAGCAGTACTTC.

The chain has TRBV20-1 and TRBJ2-2; a weak D match, TRBD1 (5 bases). V was shortened by 1 base and J by 2 bases, with 11 bases between the two germline ends. Germline V CDR1 and CDR2: DFQATT, SNEGSKA (reference sequence). The CDR3 totals 15 residues. CDR3 nucleotides: TGCAGTGCTAGAGTGGTAGGGGATAACACCGGGGAGCTGTTTTTT. It encodes CSARVVGDNTGELFF.

The chain links TRBV20-1 to TRBJ2-1, with 8 positions matching TRBD2. V gave up 1 base and J gave up 4 bases; unmatched junction bases: 9. CDR1 and CDR2 from the germline V gene are DFQATT and SNEGSKA (reference sequence). The CDR3 extends over 16 amino acids. The CDR3 DNA sequence: TGCAGTGCTAGAGGACGGGGGGGCTATCAGTACAATGAGCAGTTCTTC. Protein sequence: CSARGRGGYQYNEQFF.

The genes are TRBV29-1 and TRBJ2-3; 10 bases agree with TRBD1. Germline assignment: CDR1 SQVTM and CDR2 ANQGSEA. CDR3 length: 13 residues. Trimming removed 6 bases from V and 4 bases from J; junction bases left unmatched: 4. CDR3 sequence (DNA): TGCAGCGTGACAGGGGGCTTATCAGATACGCAGTATTTT. The encoded protein is CSVTGGLSDTQYF.

This clonotype came up a few times. The chain joins TRBV5-6 to TRBJ1-1; tentatively, D is TRBD1 (6 bases). The CDR3 length is 15 residues. Per the germline V gene, CDR1 is SGHDT and CDR2 is YYEEEE. Trimming left V 1 base short and J 2 bases short, with 12 bases between. The CDR3 loop is CASSLPGVLNTEAFF. The CDR3 DNA is TGTGCCAGCAGCTTGCCAGGGGTATTAAACACTGAAGCTTTCTTT.